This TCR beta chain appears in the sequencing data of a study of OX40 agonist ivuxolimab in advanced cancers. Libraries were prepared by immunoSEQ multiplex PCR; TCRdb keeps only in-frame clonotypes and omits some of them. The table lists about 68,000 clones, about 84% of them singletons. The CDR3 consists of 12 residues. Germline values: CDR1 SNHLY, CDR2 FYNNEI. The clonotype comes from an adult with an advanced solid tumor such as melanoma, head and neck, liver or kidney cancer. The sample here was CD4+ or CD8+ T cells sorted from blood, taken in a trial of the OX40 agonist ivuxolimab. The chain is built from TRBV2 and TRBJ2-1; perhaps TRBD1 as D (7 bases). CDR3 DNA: TGTGCTGGAGGGGGCCTTTACAATGAGCAGTTCTTC. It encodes CAGGGLYNEQFF.